Ten or more counts support the clone carrying this T cell receptor (beta chain). Its specificity is unknown. This sample's time point: patch test 2, 6 weeks after DPC sensitization. The treatment was: therapeutic diphenylcyclopropenone sensitization with weekly scalp DPC. This sample is part of a study of human T cells and chemical hapten exposure. Regarding the study as a whole: Relative to control repertoires, expanded TCRs gave rise to significantly more large CDR3 similarity clusters. Donors in the study had alopecia, meaning their immune response may differ from healthy people's.

Trimming cost V 2 bases and J 2 bases; bases outside gene matches: 2. There are 16 residues in the CDR3. Via MiXCR, TCRdb re-called the RACE reads, giving one row per CDR3 protein. The profile shows some 82,000 distinct CDR3 sequences, around 6.7% of them singletons. This chain joins TRBV12-3 or TRBV12-4 and TRBJ2-1; 11 nucleotides match TRBD2. Source: whole blood, taken in connection with sensitization to the hapten diphenylcyclopropenone (DPC). This clonotype was obtained from a woman aged 25 to 39 with alopecia areata. Some clones in this sample may be carry-over from other donors' samples. As DNA, the CDR3 is TGTGCCAGCAGTTTATCTAGCGGGGGGACCTACAATGAGCAGTTCTTC. It is translated as CASSLSSGGTYNEQFF.